This is a list of T cell receptor beta chains from one sample in a study of shared clonotypes between healthy human individuals. TCRdb's copy holds only in-frame clones and misses some; the assay was immunoSEQ multiplex PCR. The repertoire has roughly 2,000,000 clones, about 94% of them found once; the top ten carry around 1.7%. Input material: naive CD8+ T cells from PBMCs. Receptors originate from a man younger than 35 in good health. Some clones in this sample may be carry-over from other donors' samples. The CDR3 runs from the conserved cysteine through the conserved F or W. Fields, in order: V gene, D gene, clone size, J gene, CDR3 DNA, CDR3 protein. The D gene is left open where the match is weak. Some rows mark clone size as missing; the rest say once, few, many or name a class of expanded clone.

TRBV4-1	TRBD2	.	TRBJ2-1	TGCGCCAGCAGCCCTAGCGGGAGCGTAGATGAGCAGTTCTTC	CASSPSGSVDEQFF
TRBV7-9	.	.	TRBJ1-1	TGTGCCAGCAGCTTAGTGGTCACCCGGGACACTGAAGCTTTCTTT	CASSLVVTRDTEAFF
TRBV27	.	once	TRBJ2-2	TGTGCCAGCAGACCGGGGAACACCGGGGAGCTGTTTTTT	CASRPGNTGELFF
TRBV19	.	.	TRBJ1-1	TGTGCCAGTAGTATAGTGGGATTTTACACTGAAGCTTTCTTT	CASSIVGFYTEAFF
TRBV5-1	.	.	TRBJ1-2	TGCGCCAGCAGCTTGTCGGCGAATCCGGTCTATGGCTACACCTTC	CASSLSANPVYGYTF
TRBV10-2	TRBD1	.	TRBJ2-7	TGCGCCAGCAGTGATCGCTCTCGGACAGGGGGCTACGAGCAGTACTTC	CASSDRSRTGGYEQYF
TRBV5-1	TRBD2	.	TRBJ2-7	TGCGCCAGCAGCTTGGGACTAGCGGGGTACTACGAGCAGTACTTC	CASSLGLAGYYEQYF
TRBV7-9	TRBD1	.	TRBJ2-7	TGTGCCAGCAGCTCGGGACAGGGGATCCACGAGCAGTACTTC	CASSSGQGIHEQYF
TRBV4-3	.	.	TRBJ1-1	TGCGCCAGCAGCCAAAACTTTAAGGCCGAGGATGACACTGAAGCTTTCTTT	CASSQNFKAEDDTEAFF
TRBV7-8	.	.	TRBJ2-1	TGTGCCAGCAGCTTAGGTGCGGGGAACTCCTACAATGAGCAGTTCTTC	CASSLGAGNSYNEQFF
TRBV9	.	.	TRBJ2-5	TGTGCCAGCAGCGTAGAGGGACAAACCCAAGAGACCCAGTACTTC	CASSVEGQTQETQYF
TRBV9	.	.	TRBJ2-1	TGTGCCAGCAGCGGCCTGAATGAGCAGTTCTTC	CASSGLNEQFF
TRBV27	.	.	TRBJ2-1	TGTGCCAGCAGTTTATATGGGGGCTTCGGTGAGCAGTTCTTC	CASSLYGGFGEQFF
TRBV29-1	.	.	TRBJ2-1	TGCAGCGTTGAAGTATACAATGAGCAGTTCTTC	CSVEVYNEQFF
TRBV7-8	.	.	TRBJ2-7	TGTGCCAGCAGCTCAAAAGACTTCGCAGGGAGGAGCTCCTACGAGCAGTACTTC	CASSSKDFAGRSSYEQYF
TRBV7-9	.	.	TRBJ1-4	TGTGCCAGCAGCTCCTCCTGGTCGGGGTCGGCTAATGAAAAACTGTTTTTT	CASSSSWSGSANEKLFF
TRBV4-2	.	.	TRBJ2-3	TGTGCCAGCAGCCAAGAAGGGCAGCGGAGAGATACGCAGTATTTT	CASSQEGQRRDTQYF
TRBV27	.	.	TRBJ2-7	TGTGCCAGCAGTTCACTAACCGGGGAATCTATCTACGAGCAGTACTTC	CASSSLTGESIYEQYF
TRBV7-2	.	once	TRBJ1-3	TGTGCCAGCAGCTTAGAAGGACTGACTGGAAACACCATATATTTT	CASSLEGLTGNTIYF